This T cell receptor beta chain was sequenced during a study of CD8 T cell repertoires and HIV-1 epitope variants. Across the whole study: Separate from the cultures, 1M uncultured T cells served as baseline.

Study results and limitations: Nef KF9 drew roughly five clonotypes and HW9 one, without TAALDMSHF responses.

A remark on this clone: The antigen remains undetermined.

TCRdb's table, derived via immunoSEQ multiplex PCR, lists solely in-frame clones and lacks some. This table holds thousands of clones, approximately 61% found once. CDR1 MNHNS and CDR2 SASEGT come from the germline V gene. The CDR3 has 14 residues. The material sequenced was cultured CD8+ T cells derived from PBMCs. J is TRBJ2-5 and V is TRBV6-1; D possibly uses TRBD1 or TRBD2 (5 bases each). The J call may be incorrect, as the DNA end agrees better with TRBJ2-7. This sequence originates from a male donor with HIV. CDR3 sequence (DNA): TGTGCCAGCAGCGCCTCCGGGACGGTCTACGAGCAGTACTTC. Amino acid sequence: CASSASGTVYEQYF.